This is a list of T cell receptor beta chains from one sample in a study of blood T cell repertoires in COVID-19. Method: immunoSEQ multiplex PCR; TCRdb's copy keeps in-frame clones and lacks some. This table has around 220,000 clones, 70% to 90% appearing once. The sample comprised peripheral blood. The source is a woman in her thirties or forties who had recovered from COVID-19. Each CDR3 is given with its conserved first and last residue. Fields, in order: clone size, J gene, V gene, CDR3 length, D gene, CDR3 protein, CDR3 DNA. A D gene is named only where the DNA matches it firmly. Only part of the rows carry a size: once, few, many, or a class if the clone is expanded.

NA | TRBJ2-7 | TRBV18 | 15 | TRBD1 | CASSSGQVGFYEQYF | TGTGCCAGCTCATCAGGACAGGTGGGCTTCTACGAGCAGTACTTC
NA | TRBJ1-2 | TRBV27 | 13 | NA | CASSAGQGYGYTF | TGTGCCAGCAGCGCAGGCCAGGGCTATGGCTACACCTTC
NA | TRBJ2-7 | TRBV3-1/TRBV3-2 | 13 | NA | CASSQQGNYEQYF | TGTGCCAGCAGCCAACAGGGGAACTACGAGCAGTACTTC
NA | TRBJ2-7 | TRBV5-5 | 14 | TRBD1 | CASSKGQGFYEQYF | TGTGCCAGCAGCAAGGGACAGGGTTTCTACGAGCAGTACTTC
NA | TRBJ1-5 | TRBV19 | 15 | NA | CASSIGASGNQPQHF | TGTGCCAGTAGTATTGGGGCGTCGGGCAATCAGCCCCAGCATTTT
NA | TRBJ2-2 | TRBV11-1 | 14 | TRBD1 | CASRRDRVTGELFF | TGTGCCTCCCGCCGGGACAGGGTGACCGGGGAGCTGTTTTTT
few | TRBJ2-2 | TRBV12-5 | 17 | TRBD1 | CASGQILTGGWTGELFF | TGTGCTAGTGGTCAAATTCTGACAGGGGGTTGGACCGGGGAGCTGTTTTTT
NA | TRBJ2-1 | TRBV5-1 | 17 | NA | CASSLESAATSYNEQFF | TGCGCCAGCAGCTTGGAGAGCGCGGCGACCTCCTACAATGAGCAGTTCTTC
once | TRBJ2-5 | TRBV7-2 | 12 | NA | CASSFGGETQYF | TGTGCCAGCAGCTTCGGCGGAGAGACCCAGTACTTC
NA | TRBJ2-2 | TRBV19 | 15 | TRBD1 | CASSNQGATTGELFF | TGTGCCAGTAGTAACCAGGGGGCTACCACCGGGGAGCTGTTTTTT
NA | TRBJ2-1 | TRBV5-6 | 14 | NA | CASSLTGSVGEQFF | TGTGCCAGCAGCTTAACGGGGTCGGTGGGTGAGCAGTTCTTC
NA | TRBJ2-1 | TRBV5-4 | 15 | TRBD1 | CASSGTGGPSNEQFF | TGTGCCAGCAGCGGGACAGGGGGTCCGAGCAATGAGCAGTTCTTC
NA | TRBJ1-3 | TRBV19 | 16 | NA | CASSIDSTSSGNTIYF | TGTGCCAGTAGTATAGATTCGACTAGCTCTGGAAACACCATATATTTT
NA | TRBJ1-5 | TRBV6-4 | 14 | NA | CASSARGSNQPQHF | TGTGCCAGCAGTGCCCGGGGTAGCAATCAGCCCCAGCATTTT
NA | TRBJ2-1 | TRBV2 | 13 | NA | CASTSAHYNEQFF | TGTGCCAGCACTAGCGCCCACTACAATGAGCAGTTCTTC
NA | TRBJ2-7 | TRBV27 | 15 | NA | CASSSWSGSPYEQYF | TGTGCCAGCAGTTCTTGGTCCGGGTCCCCCTACGAGCAGTACTTC
NA | TRBJ1-4 | TRBV19 | 14 | NA | CASSTGLANEKLFF | TGTGCCAGTTCCACAGGGCTCGCCAATGAAAAACTGTTTTTT
NA | TRBJ1-1 | TRBV7-9 | 13 | TRBD1 | CASSYDRDTEAFF | TGTGCCAGCAGCTACGACAGGGACACTGAAGCTTTCTTT
NA | TRBJ2-1 | TRBV4-2 | 20 | TRBD2 | CASSQYPGGSGGSSYNEQFF | TGTGCCAGCAGCCAATACCCGGGAGGTAGCGGGGGAAGCTCCTACAATGAGCAGTTCTTC
NA | TRBJ1-2 | TRBV5-1 | 14 | TRBD1 | CASSFHGDRALLTF | TGCGCCAGCAGCTTTCACGGGGACAGGGCCCTCCTCACCTTC
NA | TRBJ2-1 | TRBV28 | 14 | TRBD2 | CASRYSGSGNEQFF | TGTGCCAGCAGATATAGCGGGAGTGGGAATGAGCAGTTCTTC
NA | TRBJ1-2 | TRBV18 | 12 | NA | CASSPGEGGYTF | TGTGCCAGCTCGCCCGGGGAAGGTGGCTACACCTTC
once | TRBJ2-7 | TRBV5-1 | 16 | TRBD1 | CASSPSPGQGPYEQYF | TGCGCCAGCAGCCCGAGTCCGGGACAGGGGCCCTACGAGCAGTACTTC
once | TRBJ1-3 | TRBV11-3 | 12 | NA | CASRGSGNTIYF | TGTGCCAGTAGGGGATCTGGAAACACCATATATTTT
NA | TRBJ2-7 | TRBV25-1 | 15 | TRBD1 | CASSEPGQASYEQYF | TGTGCCAGCAGTGAACCGGGACAGGCGAGTTACGAGCAGTACTTC
NA | TRBJ2-7 | TRBV7-9 | 13 | NA | CASSLVHSYEQYF | TGTGCCAGCAGCTTGGTGCACAGCTACGAGCAGTACTTC
NA | TRBJ2-7 | TRBV7-2 | 16 | TRBD2 | CASSLFGTSGAYEQYF | TGTGCCAGCAGCTTATTCGGGACTAGCGGGGCCTACGAGCAGTACTTC
NA | TRBJ1-2 | TRBV10-3 | 14 | TRBD1 | CAISDPGTGEGYTF | TGTGCCATCAGTGATCCCGGGACAGGGGAAGGCTACACCTTC
NA | TRBJ2-5 | TRBV28 | 13 | TRBD1 | CASSFGQGETQYF | TGTGCCAGCAGTTTTGGACAGGGCGAGACCCAGTACTTC
NA | TRBJ2-7 | TRBV7-2 | 15 | TRBD2 | CASSLERGGTYEQYF | TGTGCCAGCAGCTTAGAACGGGGGGGCACCTACGAGCAGTACTTC
NA | TRBJ1-5 | TRBV6-5 | 15 | NA | CASNPGGKSNQPQHF | TGTGCCTCCAACCCGGGGGGAAAGAGCAATCAGCCCCAGCATTTT
once | TRBJ1-2 | TRBV11-3 | 16 | TRBD1 | CASSLTSAGTDYGYTF | TGTGCCAGCAGTTTAACTTCGGCCGGGACAGACTATGGCTACACCTTC
NA | TRBJ1-4 | TRBV19 | 16 | NA | CASSIGGLPTNEKLFF | TGTGCCAGTAGTATCGGGGGTCTGCCAACTAATGAAAAACTGTTTTTT
NA | TRBJ2-7 | TRBV10-1 | 13 | TRBD1 | CASSRTGGCEQYF | TGCGCCAGCAGTAGGACAGGGGGTTGCGAGCAGTACTTC
few | TRBJ2-1 | TRBV6-5 | 14 | NA | CASSQPPGNNEQFF | TGTGCCAGCAGCCAACCCCCAGGGAACAATGAGCAGTTCTTC
NA | TRBJ1-3 | TRBV6-5 | 13 | NA | CATRTGSGNTIYF | TGTGCCACCCGTACAGGGTCTGGAAACACCATATATTTT
NA | TRBJ2-7 | TRBV7-6 | 14 | TRBD1 | CASSLSTGGYEQYF | TGTGCCAGCAGCTTATCCACAGGGGGCTACGAGCAGTACTTC
NA | TRBJ2-6 | TRBV27 | 19 | TRBD1 | CASSLYTGGKGSGANVLTF | TGTGCCAGCAGTTTATATACAGGGGGTAAAGGGTCTGGGGCCAACGTCCTGACTTTC
NA | TRBJ2-7 | TRBV6-4 | 15 | TRBD2 | CASTLAGDSSYEQYF | TGTGCCAGCACGCTAGCGGGGGATAGCTCCTACGAGCAGTACTTC
NA | TRBJ2-2 | TRBV19 | 16 | NA | CASSTLPGQKAGELFF | TGTGCCAGTAGTACCCTGCCGGGACAAAAAGCCGGGGAGCTGTTTTTT
NA | TRBJ1-2 | TRBV19 | 17 | NA | CASSISRSERLNYGYTF | TGTGCCAGTAGTATATCCCGAAGTGAGAGGTTAAACTATGGCTACACCTTC
NA | TRBJ1-2 | TRBV27 | 15 | TRBD1 | CASSLSDRGYYGYTF | TGTGCCAGCAGTTTATCGGACAGGGGCTACTATGGCTACACCTTC
NA | TRBJ2-5 | TRBV6-5 | 13 | NA | CASSSTGQETQYF | TGTGCCAGCAGTTCAACAGGGCAAGAGACCCAGTACTTC
NA | TRBJ2-1 | TRBV9 | 14 | TRBD1 | CASSPPGGNNEQFF | TGTGCCAGCAGCCCCCCAGGGGGAAACAATGAGCAGTTCTTC
NA | TRBJ2-3 | TRBV30 | 19 | TRBD2 | CAWDSGLAGGIIGTDTQYF | TGTGCCTGGGATTCCGGACTAGCGGGAGGAATCATTGGCACAGATACGCAGTATTTT
NA | TRBJ1-2 | TRBV7-2 | 15 | TRBD1 | CASSLAGGINYGYTF | TGTGCCAGCAGCTTAGCAGGGGGCATTAACTATGGCTACACCTTC
NA | TRBJ2-6 | TRBV5-1 | 14 | NA | CASMSTAGANVLTF | TGCGCCAGCATGTCAACAGCAGGGGCCAACGTCCTGACTTTC
NA | TRBJ1-6 | TRBV4-2 | 15 | NA | CASSQEGRDNSPLHF | TGTGCCAGCAGCCAAGAAGGCAGGGATAATTCACCCCTCCACTTT
NA | TRBJ2-7 | TRBV6-1 | 17 | NA | CASSAQDMRRRTYEQYF | TGTGCCAGCAGTGCCCAAGACATGCGAAGAAGGACCTACGAGCAGTACTTC
NA | TRBJ2-7 | TRBV6-5 | 15 | NA | CASSPTYTSSYEQYF | TGTGCCAGCAGTCCAACCTATACTAGTTCCTACGAGCAGTACTTC